Listed below are T cell receptor beta chains from one sample, sequenced in a study of T cell responses to AZD1222 COVID-19 vaccine. TCRdb's copy holds only in-frame clones and misses some; the assay was immunoSEQ multiplex PCR. Of 200,000 or so clones in the sample, approximately 91% were seen once. The starting material was peripheral blood, obtained on day 0 of AZD1222 vaccination. Receptors originate from an adult in good health. Both conserved end residues are part of each CDR3. The D gene is left open where the match is weak. Some rows mark clone size as missing; the rest say once, few, many or name a class of expanded clone.

v_gene: TRBV7-2; d_gene: NA; abundance: NA; j_gene: TRBJ2-3; CDR3nt: TGTGCCAGCAGCTTACCGGAACAGAGAACAGATACGCAGTATTTT; CDR3aa: CASSLPEQRTDTQYF
v_gene: TRBV27; d_gene: NA; abundance: NA; j_gene: TRBJ1-6; CDR3nt: TGTGCCAGCAGTATGACTGGACAGCCTCAGAGGGATTCACCCCTCCACTTT; CDR3aa: CASSMTGQPQRDSPLHF
v_gene: TRBV7-8; d_gene: NA; abundance: NA; j_gene: TRBJ2-7; CDR3nt: TGTGCCAGCAGCTTGGACTTCTCCTACGAGCAGTACTTC; CDR3aa: CASSLDFSYEQYF
v_gene: TRBV7-2; d_gene: NA; abundance: NA; j_gene: TRBJ2-1; CDR3nt: TGTGCCAGCAGCTTACTCCCGTCCTACAATGAGCAGTTCTTC; CDR3aa: CASSLLPSYNEQFF
v_gene: TRBV7-2; d_gene: TRBD1; abundance: NA; j_gene: TRBJ1-5; CDR3nt: TGTGCCAGCACCCCGACAGGGGGCGGGGTGCAGCCCCAGCATTTT; CDR3aa: CASTPTGGGVQPQHF
v_gene: TRBV5-1; d_gene: TRBD1; abundance: few; j_gene: TRBJ1-5; CDR3nt: TGCGCCAGCAGCATGGGGACAGGGTACAATCAGCCCCAGCATTTT; CDR3aa: CASSMGTGYNQPQHF
v_gene: TRBV5-4; d_gene: NA; abundance: NA; j_gene: TRBJ2-5; CDR3nt: TGTGCCAGCAGCTTGGTTCAGGGACCCCAAGAGACCCAGTACTTC; CDR3aa: CASSLVQGPQETQYF
v_gene: TRBV11-2; d_gene: NA; abundance: NA; j_gene: TRBJ2-7; CDR3nt: TGTGCCAGCAGCCCTAGGACAGTGCCTCCCTACGAGCAGTACTTC; CDR3aa: CASSPRTVPPYEQYF
v_gene: TRBV5-1; d_gene: TRBD1; abundance: NA; j_gene: TRBJ2-5; CDR3nt: TGCGCCAGCAGCTCTCAGGGGGCCGAGACCCAGTACTTC; CDR3aa: CASSSQGAETQYF
v_gene: TRBV29-1; d_gene: NA; abundance: NA; j_gene: TRBJ1-1; CDR3nt: TGCAGCGTTGAAGGGGACGGGTTTAACACTGAAGCTTTCTTT; CDR3aa: CSVEGDGFNTEAFF
v_gene: TRBV7-2; d_gene: TRBD2; abundance: NA; j_gene: TRBJ2-1; CDR3nt: TGTGCCAGCAGCTTAGCGGCGCTAGCGGGAACCTACAATGAGCAGTTCTTC; CDR3aa: CASSLAALAGTYNEQFF
v_gene: TRBV6-5; d_gene: NA; abundance: NA; j_gene: TRBJ1-2; CDR3nt: TGTGCCAGCAGTTACTCATCCGGGGATGGCTACACCTTC; CDR3aa: CASSYSSGDGYTF
v_gene: TRBV6-2/TRBV6-3; d_gene: NA; abundance: NA; j_gene: TRBJ2-5; CDR3nt: TGTGCCAGCAGTTCACAACTTGGGGGGCAAGAGACCCAGTACTTC; CDR3aa: CASSSQLGGQETQYF
v_gene: TRBV5-4; d_gene: NA; abundance: NA; j_gene: TRBJ2-2; CDR3nt: TGTGCCAGCAGCTTGACTGGGGGCACCGGGGAGCTGTTTTTT; CDR3aa: CASSLTGGTGELFF
v_gene: TRBV28; d_gene: NA; abundance: NA; j_gene: TRBJ2-3; CDR3nt: TGTGCCAGCAGCCCCTTTGGGGTAGCGGAATTCACAGATACGCAGTATTTT; CDR3aa: CASSPFGVAEFTDTQYF
v_gene: TRBV27; d_gene: TRBD2; abundance: once; j_gene: TRBJ2-1; CDR3nt: TGTGCCAGCAGTTTAAGGGGACTAGCGGGAAGGCCCTTAGGGAATGAGCAGTTCTTC; CDR3aa: CASSLRGLAGRPLGNEQFF
v_gene: TRBV3-1/TRBV3-2; d_gene: TRBD2; abundance: NA; j_gene: TRBJ2-7; CDR3nt: TGTGCCAGCAGCCAAGTAAGCGGGGGAACCTACGAGCAGTACTTC; CDR3aa: CASSQVSGGTYEQYF
v_gene: TRBV7-2; d_gene: NA; abundance: NA; j_gene: TRBJ2-5; CDR3nt: TGTGCCAGCGCGCAGGGGTCATCAGAGACCCAGTACTTC; CDR3aa: CASAQGSSETQYF
v_gene: TRBV18; d_gene: NA; abundance: few; j_gene: TRBJ1-5; CDR3nt: TGTGCCAGCTCACAACAGGGACTGGATCAGCCCCAGCATTTT; CDR3aa: CASSQQGLDQPQHF
v_gene: TRBV9; d_gene: TRBD2; abundance: NA; j_gene: TRBJ2-7; CDR3nt: TGTGCCAGCAGTCCTTTCCCGGGACCCGGAGCGGGAGACGAGCAGTACTTC; CDR3aa: CASSPFPGPGAGDEQYF
v_gene: TRBV11-2; d_gene: NA; abundance: NA; j_gene: TRBJ2-1; CDR3nt: TGTGCCAGCAGCCCGAGCCTCTACAATGAGCAGTTCTTC; CDR3aa: CASSPSLYNEQFF
v_gene: TRBV4-3; d_gene: TRBD1; abundance: NA; j_gene: TRBJ1-2; CDR3nt: TGCGCCAGCAGCCAGGACAGGGAGGACTATGGCTACACCTTC; CDR3aa: CASSQDREDYGYTF
v_gene: TRBV12-3/TRBV12-4; d_gene: NA; abundance: NA; j_gene: TRBJ1-1; CDR3nt: TGTGCCAGCAGTTTGAACCGGGACCTTGAAGCTTTCTTT; CDR3aa: CASSLNRDLEAFF
v_gene: TRBV9; d_gene: NA; abundance: once; j_gene: TRBJ2-7; CDR3nt: TGTGCCAGCAGCGTACGACCAACAGTCGCCGAGCAGTACTTC; CDR3aa: CASSVRPTVAEQYF
v_gene: TRBV27; d_gene: TRBD1; abundance: once; j_gene: TRBJ2-1; CDR3nt: TGTGCCAGCAGTTTAAGGCCGGGACAGAGAGAGCAGTTCTTC; CDR3aa: CASSLRPGQREQFF
v_gene: TRBV5-1; d_gene: NA; abundance: once; j_gene: TRBJ2-4; CDR3nt: TGCGCCAGCAGCTTTTCGGGGGGCGCTGGTTCAAGAAACATTCAGTACTTC; CDR3aa: CASSFSGGAGSRNIQYF
v_gene: TRBV29-1; d_gene: TRBD1; abundance: NA; j_gene: TRBJ2-2; CDR3nt: TGCAGCGTTGACGGACAGGGGATCAACACCGGGGAGCTGTTTTTT; CDR3aa: CSVDGQGINTGELFF
v_gene: TRBV5-1; d_gene: NA; abundance: NA; j_gene: TRBJ1-1; CDR3nt: TGCGCCAGCAGCTTGAGATCCGGTGGGACTGAAGCTTTCTTT; CDR3aa: CASSLRSGGTEAFF